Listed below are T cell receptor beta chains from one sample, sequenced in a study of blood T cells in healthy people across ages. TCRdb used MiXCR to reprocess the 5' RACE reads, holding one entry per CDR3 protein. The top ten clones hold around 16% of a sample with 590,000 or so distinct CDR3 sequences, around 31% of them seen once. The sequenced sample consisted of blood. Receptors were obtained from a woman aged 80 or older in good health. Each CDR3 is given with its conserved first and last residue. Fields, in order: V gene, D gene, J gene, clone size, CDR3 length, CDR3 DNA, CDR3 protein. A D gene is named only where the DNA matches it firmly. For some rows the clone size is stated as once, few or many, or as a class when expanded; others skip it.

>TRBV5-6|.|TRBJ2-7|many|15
TGTGCCAGCAGCTTGGTCCAGGGTTCGATAAACGAGCAGTACTTC
CASSLVQGSINEQYF
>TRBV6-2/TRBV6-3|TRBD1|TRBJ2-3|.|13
TGTGCCATCGGACAGGAAAGCGCAGATACGCAGTATTTT
CAIGQESADTQYF
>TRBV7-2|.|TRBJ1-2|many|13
TGTGCCAGCAGCTTAGTTATGTGGCAAGGCTACACCTTC
CASSLVMWQGYTF
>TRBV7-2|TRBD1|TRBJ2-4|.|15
TGTGCCAGCAGCTACTACAGGGGAACCAAAAACATTCAGTACTTC
CASSYYRGTKNIQYF
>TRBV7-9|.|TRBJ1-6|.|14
TGTGCCAGCGGGGGGTCTACCCCTCGTTCACCCCTCCACTTT
CASGGSTPRSPLHF
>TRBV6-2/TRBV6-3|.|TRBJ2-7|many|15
TGTGCCAGCAGGCCAAAGCAGGGTGCCTCCTACGAGCAGTACTTC
CASRPKQGASYEQYF
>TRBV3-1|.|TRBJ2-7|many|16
TGTGCCAGCAGCCAAGATCCGGGGTTGAGGTCCTACGAGCAGTACTTC
CASSQDPGLRSYEQYF
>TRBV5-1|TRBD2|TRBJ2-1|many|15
TGCGCCAGCAGCTACCAGCGGGGGGCGACGAATGAGCAGTTCTTC
CASSYQRGATNEQFF
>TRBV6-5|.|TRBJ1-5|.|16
TGTGCCAGCAGTTCCGCGGTTAGGGCGAGCAGTCAGCCCCAGCATTTT
CASSSAVRASSQPQHF
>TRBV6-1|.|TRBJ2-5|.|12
TGTGCCAGCAGTGGGGCGTCTAATGAGCAGTACTTC
CASSGASNEQYF
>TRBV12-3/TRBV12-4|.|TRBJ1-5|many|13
TGTGCCAGCCGAGGCAGGGCAGGCCAGCCCCAGCATTTT
CASRGRAGQPQHF
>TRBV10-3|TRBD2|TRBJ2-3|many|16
TGTGCCATCAGTGAGTCGGGAAGACTAGCGGGGGATACGCAGTATTTT
CAISESGRLAGDTQYF
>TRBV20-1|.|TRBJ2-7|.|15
TGCAGTGCTAGAGATAGGGCAGTTGGACCCTATGAGCAGTACTTC
CSARDRAVGPYEQYF
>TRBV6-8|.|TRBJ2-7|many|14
TGTGCCAGCAGTTCCCGCGGGACAAGGGACGAGCAGTACTTC
CASSSRGTRDEQYF
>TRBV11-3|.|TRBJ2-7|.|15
TGTGCCAGCAGCTTAGATCAGACTACCTCGGGCGAGCAGTACTTC
CASSLDQTTSGEQYF
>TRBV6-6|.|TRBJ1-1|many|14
TGTGCCAGCAGTTTTTCCGTTGGGAACACTGAAGCTTTCTTT
CASSFSVGNTEAFF
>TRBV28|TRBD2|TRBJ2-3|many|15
TGTGCCAGCAGTCCGAGACTAGCCCGCACAGATACGCAGTATTTT
CASSPRLARTDTQYF
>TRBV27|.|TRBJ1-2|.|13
TGTGCCAGCAGCCTCACCGTGGGATCATCGGGCACCTTC
CASSLTVGSSGTF
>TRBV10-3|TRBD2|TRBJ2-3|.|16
TGTGCCATCAGTGAGTCGTCGCGGGGGGGCACAGATACGCAGTATTTT
CAISESSRGGTDTQYF
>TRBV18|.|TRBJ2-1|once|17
TGTGCCAGCTCCAGGCGCTTCCAGGGGTTATTAGAAGAGACCCAGTTCTTC
CASSRRFQGLLEETQFF
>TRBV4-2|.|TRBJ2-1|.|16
TGTGCCAGCAGCCAAGATGTAGCAGTTGGGGAGGATGAGCAGTTCTTC
CASSQDVAVGEDEQFF
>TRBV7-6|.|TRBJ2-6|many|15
TGTGCCAGCAGTAAGAGTGGGGCCGGGGCCAACGTCCTGACTTTC
CASSKSGAGANVLTF
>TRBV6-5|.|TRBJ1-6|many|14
TGTGCCAGCAGGGGGGACCTAGTTAATTCACCCCTCCACTTT
CASRGDLVNSPLHF
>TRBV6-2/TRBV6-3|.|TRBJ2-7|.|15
TGTGCCAGCAACCACCTCGCCGACCTCTCCTACGAACAGTACTTC
CASNHLADLSYEQYF
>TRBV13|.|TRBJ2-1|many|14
TGTGCCAGCAGCTTGTACGTGAGGGCCAATGAGCAGTTCTTC
CASSLYVRANEQFF
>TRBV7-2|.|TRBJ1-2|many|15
TGTGCCAGCAGCTTAGTGGTTGGACAGAACTATGGCTACACCTTC
CASSLVVGQNYGYTF
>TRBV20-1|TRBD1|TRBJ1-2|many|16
TGCAGTGCTATTTTTCCGGGACAGGGAACGAGCTATGGCTACACCTTC
CSAIFPGQGTSYGYTF
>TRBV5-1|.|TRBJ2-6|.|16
TGCGTCAGCACCTCACAGGGACCGGCGGGGGCCAACGTCCTGACTTTC
CVSTSQGPAGANVLTF
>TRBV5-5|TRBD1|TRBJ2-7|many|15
TGTGCCAGCAGCTGGGGGACAGGGGCCGCCTACGAGCAGTACTTC
CASSWGTGAAYEQYF
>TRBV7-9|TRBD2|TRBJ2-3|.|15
TGTGCCCGCAGCATCAGCGGGGGAAATGGAGATACGCAGTATTTT
CARSISGGNGDTQYF
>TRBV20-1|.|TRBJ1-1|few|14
TGCAGTGCTAGAGATCTGCGGGGGGCCGCTGAAGCTTTCTTT
CSARDLRGAAEAFF
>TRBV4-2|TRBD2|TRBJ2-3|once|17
TGTGCCAGCAGCCAGGAACTAGCGGGAGGGCCAACAGATACGCAGTATTTT
CASSQELAGGPTDTQYF